Sequencing of this T cell receptor (beta chain) was carried out in a study of OX40 agonist ivuxolimab in advanced cancers. The V gene's germline CDR1 is SGHDT and CDR2 YYEEEE. The CDR3 sequence is 16 residues long. The ends lost 2 bases at V and 7 bases at J; junction bases unmatched: 11. Only in-frame clones appear in the TCRdb table, and some are missing; sequencing was by immunoSEQ multiplex PCR. Here the sample spans 35,000 to 40,000 clones, around 82% being singletons. The source material was CD4+ or CD8+ T cells sorted from blood, sampled in a trial of the OX40 agonist ivuxolimab. V usage is TRBV5-6 and J usage is TRBJ2-1; TRBD1 matches 8 bases. The TCR was taken from an adult with an advanced solid tumor such as melanoma, head and neck, liver or kidney cancer. CDR3 sequence: CASSFGQGTYNNEQFF. DNA for the CDR3: TGTGCCAGCAGCTTCGGACAGGGAACTTACAATAATGAGCAGTTCTTC.